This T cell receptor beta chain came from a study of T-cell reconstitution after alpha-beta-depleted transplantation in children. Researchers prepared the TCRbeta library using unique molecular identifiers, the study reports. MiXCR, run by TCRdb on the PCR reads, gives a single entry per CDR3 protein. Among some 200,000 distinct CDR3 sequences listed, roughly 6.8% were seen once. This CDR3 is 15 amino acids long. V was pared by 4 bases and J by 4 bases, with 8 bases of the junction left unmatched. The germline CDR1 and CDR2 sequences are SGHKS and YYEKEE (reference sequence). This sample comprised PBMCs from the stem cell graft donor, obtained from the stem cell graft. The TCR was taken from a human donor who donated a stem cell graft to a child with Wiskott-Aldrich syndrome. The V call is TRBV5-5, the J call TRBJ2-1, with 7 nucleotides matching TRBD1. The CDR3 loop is CASSPATGLYNEQFF. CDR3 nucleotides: TGTGCCAGCAGCCCAGCGACAGGGCTGTACAATGAGCAGTTCTTC.